These T cell receptor beta chains were read from a single sample in a study of blood T cells in healthy people across ages. One entry per CDR3 protein, called by TCRdb with MiXCR from the 5' RACE reads. The sample records 800,000 or so distinct CDR3 sequences, 55% to 65% being singletons. Sample: blood. The receptors here all came from a man younger than 40 in good health. Each CDR3 is given with its conserved first and last residue. D genes are given only for firm matches. Size tells how often a clone was seen (once, few, many) or the class of an expanded clone, and some rows leave it out.

cdr3_length	d_call	j_call	v_call	clone_size	cdr3_aa	cdr3_nt
15	TRBD2	TRBJ2-1	TRBV20-1	.	CSASPGLADYNEQFF	TGCAGTGCTAGCCCGGGACTAGCGGACTACAATGAGCAGTTCTTC
14	.	TRBJ2-1	TRBV7-3	.	CASSLNLAGGVQFF	TGTGCCAGCAGCTTAAATCTAGCCGGCGGTGTGCAGTTCTTC
14	TRBD1	TRBJ1-1	TRBV27	few	CASSLHRGGTEAFF	TGTGCCAGCAGTCTGCACAGGGGCGGCACTGAAGCTTTCTTT
15	.	TRBJ1-5	TRBV12-3/TRBV12-4	.	CASSLAQGTNQPQHF	TGTGCCAGCAGTTTAGCCCAGGGGACCAATCAGCCCCAGCATTTT
15	TRBD1	TRBJ1-1	TRBV6-2/TRBV6-3	.	CASSYRDRGRPEAFF	TGTGCCAGCAGTTACCGAGACAGGGGGCGTCCTGAAGCTTTCTTT
14	.	TRBJ2-5	TRBV29-1	few	CSVVETGAQETQYF	TGCAGCGTTGTTGAGACAGGAGCCCAAGAGACCCAGTACTTC
15	.	TRBJ2-3	TRBV28	.	CASSLGRGLTDTQYF	TGTGCCAGCAGTTTAGGGCGGGGTCTCACAGATACGCAGTATTTT
16	.	TRBJ1-4	TRBV6-5	once	CASSYSRAVGNEKLFF	TGTGCCAGCAGTTACTCGAGGGCGGTGGGTAATGAAAAACTGTTTTTT
13	TRBD1	TRBJ1-2	TRBV28	.	CARSQQGDYGYTF	TGTGCCCGCAGTCAGCAGGGGGACTATGGCTACACCTTC
16	.	TRBJ2-1	TRBV28	few	CASWSPTRTDYNEQFF	TGTGCCAGCTGGTCCCCCACCCGAACCGACTACAATGAGCAGTTCTTC
12	.	TRBJ2-1	TRBV24-1	.	CATTDRFGEQFF	TGTGCCACGACCGACAGATTCGGTGAGCAGTTCTTC
18	TRBD2	TRBJ2-5	TRBV4-3	.	CASSQDGRWRGEEETQYF	TGCGCCAGCAGCCAAGACGGCCGTTGGCGGGGGGAGGAAGAGACCCAGTACTTC
15	.	TRBJ2-7	TRBV2	.	CASTGDTWISYEQYF	TGTGCCAGCACTGGGGACACCTGGATCTCCTACGAGCAGTACTTC
15	TRBD2	TRBJ2-7	TRBV27	.	CASRRTSGGSYEQYF	TGTGCCAGCAGGAGGACTAGCGGGGGTTCCTACGAGCAGTACTTC
13	.	TRBJ1-1	TRBV25-1	.	CASSEGHLTEAFF	TGTGCCAGCAGTGAGGGACATTTAACTGAAGCTTTCTTT
13	TRBD1	TRBJ1-2	TRBV7-9	.	CASSSRQGQGYTF	TGTGCCAGCAGTTCCAGACAGGGACAAGGCTACACCTTC
16	TRBD2	TRBJ2-1	TRBV27	.	CASKLGLAGEYNEQFF	TGTGCCAGCAAACTGGGACTAGCGGGGGAGTACAATGAGCAGTTCTTC
15	.	TRBJ1-2	TRBV7-2	once	CASSPEGTFNYGYTF	TGTGCCAGCAGCCCAGAGGGGACCTTTAACTATGGCTACACCTTC
16	.	TRBJ2-1	TRBV4-3	.	CASSQDLGATDNEQFF	TGCGCCAGCAGCCAAGATTTAGGGGCCACAGACAATGAGCAGTTCTTC
15	TRBD1	TRBJ1-5	TRBV12-3/TRBV12-4	few	CASSGDRAGNQPQHF	TGTGCCAGCAGTGGGGACAGGGCAGGCAATCAGCCCCAGCATTTT
16	TRBD1	TRBJ2-7	TRBV6-5	.	CASSYDGGGQGREQYF	TGTGCCAGCAGTTACGACGGAGGGGGACAGGGTCGCGAGCAGTACTTC
17	TRBD2	TRBJ2-3	TRBV24-1	.	CATSEPWRGKSTDTQYF	TGTGCCACCAGTGAACCTTGGCGGGGGAAAAGCACAGATACGCAGTATTTT
14	.	TRBJ2-1	TRBV20-1	.	CSARGMTGVNEQFF	TGCAGTGCTAGAGGCATGACAGGAGTCAATGAGCAGTTCTTC
13	.	TRBJ1-2	TRBV9	once	CASTSREWDGYTF	TGTGCCAGCACCAGTAGGGAATGGGATGGCTACACCTTC
15	TRBD1	TRBJ2-1	TRBV5-1	.	CASSSPGQGMNEQFF	TGCGCCAGCAGCTCACCGGGACAGGGGATGAATGAGCAGTTCTTC
17	.	TRBJ2-7	TRBV6-2/TRBV6-3	once	CASSYELLISSFYEQYF	TGTGCCAGCAGTTACGAACTGCTCATTTCATCTTTTTACGAGCAGTACTTC
17	.	TRBJ1-5	TRBV7-8	.	CASSLRSSRYSNQPQHF	TGTGCCAGCAGCTTGAGGAGCAGCCGATATAGCAATCAGCCCCAGCATTTT
14	.	TRBJ2-5	TRBV7-8	.	CASTSTVFAGEQYF	TGTGCCAGCACCTCGACAGTCTTCGCTGGGGAGCAGTACTTC
15	TRBD1	TRBJ2-1	TRBV10-3	few	CAISTTADRGGEQFF	TGTGCCATCAGCACAACGGCAGACAGGGGTGGTGAGCAGTTCTTC
14	.	TRBJ1-4	TRBV5-6	.	CASSLVTFGEKLFF	TGTGCCAGCAGCTTGGTGACATTCGGAGAAAAACTGTTTTTT
13	.	TRBJ2-7	TRBV6-1	.	CASSEQGYYEQYF	TGTGCCAGCAGTGAACAGGGTTACTACGAGCAGTACTTC
16	.	TRBJ2-3	TRBV3-1	.	CASSQDWVRGADMQYF	TGTGCCAGCAGCCAAGATTGGGTCAGGGGAGCAGATATGCAGTATTTT
16	TRBD1	TRBJ2-7	TRBV7-9	.	CASSLGTGETVGEQYF	TGTGCCAGCAGCTTGGGGACAGGGGAAACGGTAGGCGAGCAGTACTTC
13	.	TRBJ2-1	TRBV14	.	CASSLRVGNEQFF	TGTGCCAGCAGCCTCCGGGTAGGAAATGAGCAGTTCTTC
13	TRBD1	TRBJ2-5	TRBV20-1	.	CSARQGAGETQYF	TGCAGTGCTAGACAGGGGGCCGGGGAGACCCAGTACTTC
17	.	TRBJ2-5	TRBV14	.	CASSQLPGRAYQETQYF	TGTGCCAGCAGCCAGCTTCCGGGACGGGCGTACCAAGAGACCCAGTACTTC
15	.	TRBJ2-7	TRBV9	.	CASSVEGGRSYEQYF	TGTGCCAGCAGCGTAGAGGGCGGCCGCTCCTACGAGCAGTACTTC
12	.	TRBJ2-7	TRBV12-3/TRBV12-4	.	CASRDNRREQYF	TGTGCCAGCAGGGACAACAGGCGCGAGCAGTACTTC
16	TRBD1	TRBJ2-2	TRBV24-1	once	CATSDWGTVYTGELFF	TGTGCCACCAGTGATTGGGGGACAGTTTACACCGGGGAGCTGTTTTTT
16	.	TRBJ2-1	TRBV4-3	once	CASSRYRVKKYNEQFF	TGCGCCAGCAGCCGATACAGAGTAAAAAAATACAATGAGCAGTTCTTC
16	.	TRBJ1-6	TRBV7-3	few	CASSLRPQGSVSPLHF	TGTGCCAGCAGCTTAAGACCGCAGGGCTCTGTTTCACCCCTCCACTTT